A single sample gave rise to the 3 T cell receptor beta chains below, sequenced in a study of cytomegalovirus exposure and HLA in healthy donors. 60 Vbeta and 13 Jbeta primers were used in PCR. Data came from immunoSEQ multiplex PCR; TCRdb stores just in-frame clones and leaves some out. The sample has more than 110,000 clones; approximately 80% are singletons. What was sequenced was PBMCs. The receptor source for this set is a male donor in good health and CMV-seronegative.

The gene calls are TRBV10-3 and TRBJ2-5; D is possibly TRBD2 (7 bases). The last part of the DNA fits TRBJ2-7 better; the J call may be wrong. Germline assignment: CDR1 ENHRY and CDR2 SYGVKD. This CDR3 contains 13 residues. DNA of the CDR3: TGTGCCATCAGTGAGTCAAGGGGGGGCGAGCAGTACTTC. Protein: CAISESRGGEQYF.

The V and J genes are TRBV9 and TRBJ2-1; TRBD2 might be the D (6 bases). CDR1 and CDR2 (germline): SGDLS, YYNGEE. There are 12 residues in the CDR3. The V end was cut by 1 base, the J end by 8 bases, with 7 bases between. DNA of the CDR3: TGTGCCAGCAGCGTACTAGCGCATGAGCAGTTCTTC. Residues: CASSVLAHEQFF.

The genes are TRBV11-2 and TRBJ2-7; 10 bases match TRBD1. Trimming cost V 4 bases and J 4 bases; bases outside gene matches: 10. The CDR3 extends over 16 amino acids. In germline, CDR1 is SGHAT, CDR2 FQNNGV. This CDR3 reads CASSSIRDRGRYEQYF. In DNA form, the CDR3 reads TGTGCCAGCAGCTCGATCCGGGACAGGGGTCGGTACGAGCAGTACTTC.